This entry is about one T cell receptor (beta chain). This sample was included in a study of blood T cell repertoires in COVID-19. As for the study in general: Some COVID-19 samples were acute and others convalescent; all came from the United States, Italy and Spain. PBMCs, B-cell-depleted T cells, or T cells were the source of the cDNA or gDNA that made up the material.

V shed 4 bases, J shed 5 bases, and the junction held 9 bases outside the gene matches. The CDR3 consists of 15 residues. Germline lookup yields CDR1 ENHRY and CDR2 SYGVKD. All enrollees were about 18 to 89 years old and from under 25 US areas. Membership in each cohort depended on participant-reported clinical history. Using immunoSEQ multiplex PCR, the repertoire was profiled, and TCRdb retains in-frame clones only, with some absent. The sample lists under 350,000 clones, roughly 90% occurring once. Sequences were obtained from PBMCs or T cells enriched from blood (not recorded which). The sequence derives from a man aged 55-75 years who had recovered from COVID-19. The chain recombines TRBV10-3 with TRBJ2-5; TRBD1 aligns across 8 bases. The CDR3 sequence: CAISAQGAPRETQYF. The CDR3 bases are TGTGCCATCAGTGCTCAGGGGGCTCCCAGGGAGACCCAGTACTTC.